The text below deals with one TCR beta chain. Its target is not known. The data originate from a study of CD8 T cells in ankylosing spondylitis. The study's findings and limits: Seven to nine highly homologous variants made up a TCR beta motif, and this motif appeared characteristic of ankylosing spondylitis blood. In ankylosing spondylitis patients, matched synovial fluid reportedly showed significant enrichment of disease-linked clones.

TCRdb re-called the 5' RACE reads through MiXCR, storing one row per CDR3 protein. Of 150,000 or so distinct CDR3 sequences in the sample, around a tenth were seen once. The sample consisted of blood, either unsorted or a sorted T cell fraction (not recorded which). This TCR was sampled from a male donor with ankylosing spondylitis or in good health (not recorded which).

CDR3 nucleotide sequence: TGTGCCAGCAGTTACTCGGGGGCAGGGCGCGTTGGCGGCTACACCTTC. It translates to CASSYSGAGRVGGYTF. The J gene is TRBJ1-2, the V gene TRBV6-5, with a tentative D call TRBD1 (6 bases). The germline V and J ends were trimmed by 0 bases and 8 bases, with 19 bases remaining between them. CDR1 and CDR2 (germline): MNHEY, SVGAGI. CDR3 length: 16 residues.